The clone carrying this TCR beta chain ranks as medium-sized (0.01 to 0.1%). Its antigen is as yet unknown. This entry is derived from a study of circulating CD8 cells and anti-PD-1 response in melanoma. Using 15 ng of total RNA, TCR libraries were made with the QIAseq Immune Repertoire TCR panel. TCRdb re-analysed the reads in MiXCR, keeping a single row per CDR3 protein. The sample lists some 300 distinct CDR3 sequences, around 8.4% occurring once. V gave up 4 bases and J gave up 0 bases, with 11 bases separating them. The germline V gene encodes CDR1 SGDLS and CDR2 YYNGEE. This CDR3 comprises 15 residues. Findings of the study overall: TIGIT repertoires were least diverse, DNEG repertoires most diverse. Peptide assays on expanded sorted subsets replaced tumor-based reactivity testing.

Live CD3+CD8+TCRalphabeta+ cells were sorted into four subsets by PD-1 and/or TIGIT. The chain combines TRBV9 with TRBJ1-5, with D perhaps TRBD1 (5 bases). The sequence was obtained from a human donor with melanoma. Specimen: CD8+ T cells from PBMCs, collected at baseline or after one month of anti-PD-1 therapy (not recorded which). In DNA, the CDR3 is TGTGCCAGCAGCAGGGACCCTCATAGCAATCAGCCCCAGCATTTT. Its protein product is CASSRDPHSNQPQHF.